Each of the 21 T cell receptor beta chains below was sequenced from the same sample in a study of post-analysis software for immune sequencing data. The study's findings and limits: Roughly 5 TRBV segments, TRBV5-6, TRBV5-1 and TRBV20-1 among them, were found more frequent in patients than controls.

Their antigen targets remain unknown. Unique molecular identifiers were carried by the TCR beta cDNA libraries. TCRdb reprocessed the PCR reads with MiXCR, giving one entry per CDR3 protein. This repertoire shows roughly 800,000 distinct CDR3 sequences, roughly 30% found once; its top ten account for 0.56%. The sequencing input was blood. The receptors shown here come from a girl under 18 with multiple sclerosis.

This chain joins TRBV4-1 and TRBJ2-1; 13 bases fit TRBD2. V lost 2 bases and J lost 4; bases outside the gene matches: 2. Per germline, CDR1 MGHRA and CDR2 YSYEKL. The CDR3 has 16 amino acids. This chain's CDR3 is CASSQPGLAGYNEQFF. In nucleotides, the CDR3 is TGCGCCAGCAGCCAACCGGGACTAGCGGGATACAATGAGCAGTTCTTC.

Concerning this clonotype itself: A much larger clone differs from this one at a single base, so this may be a read error. The V call is TRBV4-3, the J call TRBJ2-1; the D gene is possibly TRBD2 (7 bases). The CDR3 sequence is 14 residues long. Germline values: CDR1 LGHNA, CDR2 YSLEER. V was shortened by 7 bases and J by 9 bases, with 19 bases between the two germline ends. The CDR3 here is CASNRVAGACEQFF. Here the CDR3 DNA reads TGCGCCAGCAACAGGGTCGCGGGAGCCTGTGAGCAGTTCTTC.

The chain joins TRBV20-1 to TRBJ2-7; D is possibly TRBD1 or TRBD2 (6 bases each). The DNA end favors TRBJ2-5, so the J call may be wrong. Germline-derived CDR1 and CDR2 are DFQATT and SNEGSKA (reference sequence). The CDR3 is 14 residues long. The CDR3 is CSAREGAGWETQYF. Written as DNA, the CDR3 is TGCAGTGCTAGAGAGGGGGCGGGGTGGGAGACCCAGTACTTC.

This clonotype was seen a few times. This chain uses TRBV4-3 with TRBJ2-1, with 10 bases fitting TRBD2. The V gene end was trimmed by 3 bases and the J gene end by 6 bases; junction bases not matched to a gene: 14. Germline V gene data show CDR1 as LGHNA and CDR2 as YSLEER. This CDR3 contains 18 residues. For the CDR3, the DNA is TGCGCCAGCAGCCATAGCAAACCGGGACTAGCGTCTCCCAATGAGCAGTTCTTC. It yields the protein CASSHSKPGLASPNEQFF.

This chain connects TRBV6-5 to TRBJ2-5; maybe TRBD1 (6 bases). The CDR3 has 13 amino acids. V was pared by 6 bases and J by 5 bases, with 13 bases between. Germline CDR1 is MNHEY and CDR2 is SVGAGI. The CDR3 loop reads CASSHRVVETQYF. The CDR3 DNA is TGTGCCAGCAGCCACAGGGTAGTGGAGACCCAGTACTTC.

The chain carries TRBV29-1 and TRBJ2-1; 8 positions match TRBD2. The tail of the sequence fits TRBJ2-7 better, so the J call may be wrong. The CDR3 consists of 15 residues. In germline, CDR1 is SQVTM, CDR2 ANQGSEA. CDR3 sequence (DNA): TGCAGCGTTGATGAACCGGGACTAGGCTACAATGAGCAGTACTTC. It is translated as CSVDEPGLGYNEQYF.

The table lists this clonotype with many counts. The chain couples TRBV7-9 to TRBJ2-1; a possible D gene is TRBD2 (6 bases). The V gene's germline CDR1 is SEHNR and CDR2 FQNEAQ (reference sequence). The CDR3 totals 15 residues. V was trimmed by 5 bases and J by 6 bases, leaving 17 bases between them. The chain's CDR3 is CASSQTSGLSNEQFF. CDR3 bases: TGTGCCAGCAGCCAAACGAGCGGACTAAGCAATGAGCAGTTCTTC.

The chain combines TRBV5-1 with TRBJ2-5; D is perhaps TRBD2 (7 bases). The CDR3 has 16 residues. Germline V gives CDR1 SGHRS, CDR2 YFSETQ. With 5 bases removed from V and 5 bases from J, the gap between germline ends came to 22 bases. The CDR3 protein is CASRADTRGADETQYF. In DNA, the CDR3 is TGCGCCAGCAGGGCGGACACACGGGGGGCTGATGAGACCCAGTACTTC.

The chain uses TRBV2 and TRBJ1-6; D not certain. Trimming left V 4 bases short and J 10 bases short, with 5 bases between. From germline, CDR1 is SNHLY and CDR2 FYNNEI. CDR3 length: 11 amino acids. This CDR3 is CASSVGSPLHF. CDR3 nucleotides: TGTGCCAGCAGTGTTGGATCACCCCTCCACTTT.

CDR3 DNA: TGTGCCATCAGTGAGTATACTAGCGGGATGGCGGAGCAGTACTTC. Protein: CAISEYTSGMAEQYF. This sequence joins TRBV10-3 and TRBJ2-7, with 10 bases matching TRBD2. The CDR3 runs 15 residues. CDR1 is ENHRY and CDR2 is SYGVKD in the germline V gene. V lost 1 base to trimming and J lost 7 bases; unmatched junction nucleotides: 7.

This clonotype was seen once. The chain joins TRBV3-1 to TRBJ1-1; D unresolved. The CDR3 totals 13 residues. The germline V gene encodes CDR1 LGHDT and CDR2 YNNKEL (reference sequence). Trimming stripped 6 bases from V and 4 bases from J, with 12 bases between. In nucleotides, the CDR3 is TGTGCCAGCAGGCCGGGAGGCAGCACTGAAGCTTTCTTT. This translates into CASRPGGSTEAFF. Combining the CDR3 with reference TRBV3-1 and TRBJ1-1 gives the whole variable domain DTAVSQTPKYLVTQMGNDKSIKCEQNLGHDTMYWYKQDSKKFLKIMFSYNNKELIINETVPNRFSPKSPDKAHLNLHINSLELGDSAVYFCASRPGGSTEAFFGQGTRLTVV.

The chain links TRBV29-1 to TRBJ2-7, with D perhaps matching TRBD1 or TRBD2 (5 bases each). Germline CDR1 reads SQVTM; CDR2 reads ANQGSEA. The CDR3 has 13 residues. V lost 4 bases and J lost 7, with 17 bases in between. The CDR3 reads CSVGSGQGYEQYF. Written as DNA, the CDR3 is TGCAGCGTTGGAAGCGGTCAGGGCTATGAGCAGTACTTC.

This clonotype appeared a few times. V is TRBV5-5 and J is TRBJ2-7; 10 nucleotides align to TRBD1. The V segment lost 1 base and the J segment 1 base; nucleotides outside the gene matches: 5. Germline CDR1 is SGHKS and CDR2 is YYEKEE (reference sequence). The CDR3 sequence is 16 residues long. The CDR3 loop is CASSLWDRGGSYEQYF. For the CDR3, the DNA is TGTGCCAGCAGCTTGTGGGACAGGGGTGGGTCCTACGAGCAGTACTTC.

This chain uses TRBV9 with TRBJ2-3; 12 bases align to TRBD1. The trim removed 3 bases at V and 2 bases at J, leaving 7 bases unmatched. CDR1 is SGDLS, CDR2 YYNGEE, per germline. This CDR3 region has 17 residues. The CDR3 sequence is CASSEDWDRGLTDTQYF. In DNA form, the CDR3 reads TGTGCCAGCAGCGAGGACTGGGACAGGGGGCTCACAGATACGCAGTATTTT.

There are a few counts of this clonotype. The chain joins TRBV6-6 to TRBJ2-3; D is ambiguous. Trimming removed 7 bases from V and 5 bases from J, with 10 bases in between. Germline assignment: CDR1 MNHNY and CDR2 SVGAGI (reference sequence). The CDR3 covers 12 residues. The CDR3 region is CASTTTVDTQYF. The DNA of the CDR3 is TGTGCCAGCACCACTACAGTAGATACGCAGTATTTT.

This chain connects TRBV20-1 to TRBJ2-2; TRBD2 aligns across 8 bases. The CDR3 runs 17 residues. The germline V gene has CDR1 DFQATT and CDR2 SNEGSKA (reference sequence). V lost 0 bases to trimming and J lost 1 base; unmatched junction nucleotides: 7. The CDR3 DNA reads TGCAGTGCTAGAGAATCCGGCGGGGGGCTGAACACCGGGGAGCTGTTTTTT. Translation: CSARESGGGLNTGELFF.

To note about this clonotype: An end of the junction differs from the germline gene, which may be a read error. This chain links TRBV12-3 or TRBV12-4 with TRBJ2-7; TRBD2 is a possible D gene (6 bases). The end of the DNA is better explained by TRBJ2-5, so the J call may be wrong. CDR3 size: 13 residues. Written as DNA, the CDR3 is TGTGCCAGCAGGCTAGCGATTCAAGGGACCCAGTACTTC. Its translation: CASRLAIQGTQYF.

The V gene is TRBV3-1, the J gene TRBJ2-1, with D perhaps TRBD2 (5 bases). The CDR3 has 17 amino acids. The V end lost 4 bases, the J end lost 0 bases, and 16 bases lay between the germline ends. Germline-derived CDR1 and CDR2 are LGHDT and YNNKEL (reference sequence). The CDR3 loop reads CASSPRFPSGSYNEQFF. In nucleotides, the CDR3 is TGTGCCAGCAGCCCCCGCTTCCCCAGCGGCTCCTACAATGAGCAGTTCTTC.

Notes on this clonotype: A read error may explain this, as a much larger clone is one base away. The chain recombines TRBV29-1 with TRBJ2-5; D is ambiguous. With 7 bases removed from V and 11 bases from J, the gap between germline ends came to 20 bases. The germline V gene has CDR1 SQVTM and CDR2 ANQGSEA. CDR3 size: 12 residues. The chain's CDR3 is CSGSPSYNEQYF. DNA of the CDR3: TGCAGCGGATCCCCAAGCTACAATGAGCAGTACTTC.

The chain joins TRBV7-2 to TRBJ2-3; D could derive from TRBD1 or TRBD2 (6 bases each). Trimming removed 5 bases from V and 6 bases from J, with 24 bases in between. The CDR3 is 17 amino acids. CDR1 SGHTA and CDR2 FQGNSA come from the germline V gene. In DNA form, the CDR3 reads TGTGCCAGCAGCCTAGGAAGGGGGGCGAGGTCTGCGGATACGCAGTATTTT. It yields the protein CASSLGRGARSADTQYF.

This rearrangement joins TRBV7-2 to TRBJ1-1; tentative D call: TRBD1 (5 bases). V lost 1 base, J lost 5 bases, and 11 bases lay in between. The CDR3 sequence is 14 residues long. The germline gives CDR1 SGHTA, CDR2 FQGNSA. The CDR3 spells CASSLDPGKTEAFF. The CDR3 DNA is TGTGCCAGCAGCTTAGATCCAGGGAAGACTGAAGCTTTCTTT.